This TCR beta chain was sequenced in a study of Ad26.COV2.S vaccination and SARS-CoV-2 variants (dated by TCRdb to about 2021). About the investigation overall: Donors in the vaccine arm were drawn from COV1001, a phase I-IIa trial of Ad26.COV2.S in healthy adults that was multicentre, randomized, double-blind and placebo-controlled. Ad26.COV2.S was administered intramuscularly at 5 x 10^10 or 1 x 10^11 viral particles, either as a single shot or as two shots given 56 days apart. Sequencing of the TCRbeta repertoire served to evaluate the specificity and breadth of SARS-CoV-2-reactive T cell receptors following Ad26.COV2.S vaccination. A total of approximately 30 samples were included in the TCR-sequenced set, comprising roughly 19 Ad26.COV2.S vaccine recipients, 5 placebo recipients and 8 SARS-CoV-2 convalescent individuals. Trial participants were randomized into five groups of five, in which low-dose or high-dose Ad26.COV2.S was given once or twice, or placebo was given on both occasions. Investigators remained blinded to trial group allocation during experiments and outcome assessment.

TCRbeta CDR3 regions were sequenced with the immunoSEQ Assay. After extraction, genomic DNA underwent amplification by bias-controlled multiplex PCR, followed by high-throughput sequencing. Per the authors' processing: To quantify the absolute abundance of every unique TCRbeta CDR3 region, sequences were collapsed and filtered. Usable DNA was measured by amplifying reference genes present in all nucleated cells, and TCRbeta template counts were normalized to that usable DNA to estimate T cell fraction. Repertoire TCRs were annotated as SARS-CoV-2-specific by exact matching of V gene, CDR3 amino acid sequence and J gene to a known reactive TCR set. The reference SARS-CoV-2 TCR set came from MIRA and was filtered for enrichment in COVID-19-positive ImmuneCODE repertoires, removing public or cross-reactive TCRs. Based on the MIRA antigens, annotated TCRs were further analysed at the level of specific ORF or position within ORF. Depth was the summed frequency of annotated unique rearrangements, while breadth was defined as annotated unique rearrangements over total unique productive rearrangements. Two-sided Wilcoxon rank-sum tests were applied when comparing TCR breadth between groups. The clones in this table, taken by TCRdb from immuneACCESS, are in-frame only. Not every clone is retained; where verified, under half of the shortfall comes from an unresolved V gene, and the cause of the rest is unknown. D and trimming were read from the DNA, whereas the V and J calls and clone size are those reported in that table. This sample has roughly 700,000 clones in its table, and around 92% of those were observed once. The ten largest make up roughly 1.5% of the sample.

The research as a whole found: The authors noted that total T cell responses may have been underestimated by the TCR breadth and depth analyses. Non-spike TCR breadth was comparable between vaccine and placebo recipients, consistent with the vaccine containing only spike. The study lacked the statistical power to compare responses across vaccine doses or regimens. After vaccination, substantial breadth of spike-specific CD8+ and CD4+ T cell responses was reported. Higher spike-specific TCR breadth was observed in Ad26.COV2.S recipients than in placebo recipients (P = 0.0014).

The germline V gene encodes CDR1 LGHNA and CDR2 YNFKEQ. The CDR3, from cysteine to phenylalanine, totals 13 residues. The only DNA kept is the CDR3, 39 bases in frame from the first base. V is reduced by 3 bases and J by 8 bases, leaving a spacing of 11 bases between them. The sample's treatment or condition label, in plain terms: 15 to 20 received Ad26.COV2.S at low or high dose, single or two shots; about 5 received placebo; per-sample allocation not given. For vaccine and placebo recipients, repertoires were sequenced using samples collected on day 63 after the first injection. Between 29 July and 7 August 2020, Cohort 1b enrolled 20 to 30 adults aged 18-55 years at one site in Boston, USA. Ad26.COV2.S was a replication-incompetent adenovirus type 26 vector expressing a prefusion-stabilized SARS-CoV-2 spike protein from the original Wuhan strain. The table lists this clone with many counts. Its antigen remains undetermined. Per-nucleotide qualities are absent, and no much larger clonotype sits a single base away.

This material consisted of peripheral blood, taken in a trial of Ad26.COV2.S vaccine versus placebo. This sequence uses TRBV4-2 and TRBJ1-3, with the D gene not clear enough to name. This sequence originates from a person between 18 and 59 years old who received the Ad26.COV2.S COVID-19 vaccine or a placebo. The bases are TGTGCCAGCAGCCAGGAGGACCAGGACACCATATATTTT. It encodes CASSQEDQDTIYF.